A single sample is the source of the 32 T cell receptor beta chains below, sequenced in a study of CD8+CD57+ T cells in acquired aplastic anemia. Genomic DNA templated the TCR beta VDJ and CDR3 profiling. From the reads, TCRdb called clonotypes with MiXCR, one entry per CDR3 protein. Altogether some 120,000 distinct CDR3 sequences are present, 40% to 60% being singletons, with the ten largest covering about 2.3%. Sequenced material: sorted CD4+, CD8+, or CD8+CD57+ T cells (not recorded which) from PBMCs. These receptors were taken from a human donor in good health, serving as a control.

This clonotype showed up just a few times. This chain links TRBV27 with TRBJ1-3; weak D call: TRBD1 (5 bases). There are 15 residues in the CDR3. The germline CDR1 and CDR2 sequences are MNHEY and SMNVEV (reference sequence). Between the trimmed V and J ends, which lost 3 bases and 0 bases, there was a span of 9 bases. DNA for the CDR3: TGTGCCAGCAGTTTCGTGGGGGGCTCTGGAAACACCATATATTTT. Translated: CASSFVGGSGNTIYF.

The J gene is TRBJ2-7, the V gene TRBV29-1; 8 nucleotides match TRBD1. Germline-derived CDR1 and CDR2 are SQVTM and ANQGSEA. The V gene end was trimmed by 7 bases and the J gene end by 2 bases; junction bases not matched to a gene: 7. The CDR3 runs 13 residues. The CDR3 bases are TGCAGCGCAAAATGGGACAGGCCCTACGAGCAGTACTTC. Translating it yields CSAKWDRPYEQYF.

V is TRBV6-1 and J is TRBJ2-7; the D is unclear. V was trimmed by 9 bases and J by 0 bases, leaving 9 bases between them. Germline V gene lookup returns CDR1 MNHNS and CDR2 SASEGT. CDR3 length: 12 amino acids. CDR3 DNA: TGTGCCAGTTGGGCAGGCTCCTACGAGCAGTACTTC. Translating it yields CASWAGSYEQYF.

The chain links TRBV19 to TRBJ1-5; D unclear. The CDR3 covers 12 residues. The germline gives CDR1 LNHDA, CDR2 SQIVND (reference sequence). Trimming stripped 8 bases from V and 7 bases from J, with 12 bases between. The CDR3 DNA is TGTGCCAGTGATGGCCCGGGGCAGCCCCAGCATTTT. It translates to CASDGPGQPQHF.

This clonotype was found a few times. This sequence joins TRBV29-1 and TRBJ1-1; 7 nucleotides match TRBD1. CDR3 length: 13 residues. The J segment lost 5 bases and the V segment lost 4 bases, leaving 7 bases of the junction unmatched. The germline CDR1 and CDR2 sequences are SQVTM and ANQGSEA. CDR3 sequence (DNA): TGCAGCGTTGGGACAGGAGAAGGGACTGAAGCTTTCTTT. Its protein product is CSVGTGEGTEAFF.

The chain recombines TRBV5-1 with TRBJ2-7; maybe TRBD2 (6 bases). CDR3 length equals 14 residues. Germline lookup yields CDR1 SGHRS and CDR2 YFSETQ. Trimming cost V 3 bases and J 1 base, with 11 bases left between them. This chain's CDR3 is CASSSFGLSYEQYF. The DNA for the CDR3 is TGCGCCAGCAGCTCATTCGGACTATCCTACGAGCAGTACTTC.

This chain's CDR3 is CASSERLANTGELFF. CDR3 coding DNA: TGTGCCAGCAGTGAACGGCTAGCAAACACCGGGGAGCTGTTTTTT. V and J are TRBV2 and TRBJ2-2; TRBD2 is a possible D gene (5 bases). This CDR3 has 15 residues. Germline-derived CDR1 and CDR2 are SNHLY and FYNNEI. Trimming removed 2 bases from V and 2 bases from J, with 9 bases in between.

J is TRBJ1-6 and V is TRBV7-8; TRBD1 matches at 7 bases. This CDR3 has 16 residues. The ends lost 1 base at V and 4 bases at J; junction bases unmatched: 4. The germline gives CDR1 SGHVS, CDR2 FQNEAQ. Here the CDR3 reads CASSLEGQTYNSPLHF. In nucleotides, the CDR3 is TGTGCCAGCAGCTTAGAGGGACAGACGTATAATTCACCCCTCCACTTT.

The V call is TRBV7-9, the J call TRBJ1-1, with a tentative D call TRBD1 (6 bases). V lost 0 bases to trimming and J lost 3 bases, with 11 bases between them. Germline V gene data show CDR1 as SEHNR and CDR2 as FQNEAQ (reference sequence). The CDR3 covers 15 residues. CDR3 sequence: CASSLAGGGDTEAFF. Written as DNA, the CDR3 is TGTGCCAGCAGCTTAGCAGGAGGGGGGGACACTGAAGCTTTCTTT.

The CDR3 DNA follows: TGTGCCAGCAGCTTGAGAGGACAGGTTACCGGGGAGCTGTTTTTT. It specifies CASSLRGQVTGELFF. The chain links TRBV5-8 to TRBJ2-2; TRBD1 matches 7 bases. This CDR3 spans 15 amino acids. J lost 5 bases, V lost 1 base, and 5 bases had no gene match. Germline loops: CDR1 SGHTS, CDR2 YDEGEE.

The chain links TRBV6-2 or TRBV6-3 to TRBJ2-4; D perhaps matches TRBD2 (6 bases). V lost 6 bases and J 4 bases, leaving 16 bases between the germline ends. The CDR3 spans 15 residues. The germline CDR1 and CDR2 sequences are MNHEY and SVGEGT. The DNA for the CDR3 is TGTGCCAGCAGCCCTCACTTGGGAGGTAAAAACATTCAGTACTTC. Its translation: CASSPHLGGKNIQYF.

The sample holds many counts of this clonotype. The chain combines TRBV20-1 with TRBJ2-5; D is perhaps TRBD2 (7 bases). This CDR3 comprises 14 residues. The V gene lost 1 base and the J gene lost 6 bases, with 15 bases spanning the gap. Germline CDR1 is DFQATT and CDR2 is SNEGSKA (reference sequence). CDR3 region: CSARVSGGRKTQYF. CDR3 in DNA: TGCAGTGCTAGAGTCTCGGGGGGCCGAAAGACCCAGTACTTC.

This clonotype was seen ten or more times. J is TRBJ2-4 and V is TRBV4-2, with TRBD1 as a possible D gene (7 bases). CDR1 LGHNA and CDR2 YNFKEQ come from the germline V gene. The ends were cut back, 3 bases at V and 8 bases at J, with 20 bases in the middle. The CDR3 covers 16 residues. The CDR3 sequence: CASSHDPTDREDIQYF. DNA of the CDR3: TGTGCCAGCAGCCATGATCCAACTGACAGGGAGGACATTCAGTACTTC.

This clonotype was counted many times. The chain uses TRBV6-5 and TRBJ1-2; D might be TRBD1 (6 bases). The germline V gene encodes CDR1 MNHEY and CDR2 SVGAGI. V gave up 0 bases and J gave up 3 bases, with 17 bases separating them. There are 17 residues in the CDR3. CDR3: CASSYSGLGGADYGYTF. In DNA form, the CDR3 reads TGTGCCAGCAGTTACTCGGGTCTGGGGGGGGCGGACTATGGCTACACCTTC.

This chain joins TRBV28 and TRBJ2-3, with TRBD1 identical over 7 bases. The CDR3 runs 15 residues. Germline V gene lookup returns CDR1 MDHEN and CDR2 SYDVKM. Trimming took 3 bases from V and 2 from J; bases not matched to a gene: 5. The CDR3 protein is CASSLGDSHTDTQYF. The CDR3 region has the DNA TGTGCCAGCAGTTTGGGGGACAGTCACACAGATACGCAGTATTTT.

The gene calls are TRBV29-1 and TRBJ2-7; 11 nucleotides agree with TRBD1. Trimming at V came to 8 bases and at J to 5 bases, leaving 5 bases not matched to a gene. The germline CDR1 and CDR2 sequences are SQVTM and ANQGSEA. This CDR3 contains 12 residues. The CDR3 coding sequence is TGCAGCTTGCGGGACAGGGGGGACGAGCAGTACTTC. This encodes CSLRDRGDEQYF.

V gene TRBV24-1 combines with J gene TRBJ2-3, with D perhaps matching TRBD1 (5 bases). There are 14 residues in the CDR3. The germline CDR1 and CDR2 sequences are KGHDR and SFDVKD. Between the trimmed V and J ends, which lost 7 bases and 1 base, there was a span of 11 bases. CDR3 residues: CATRGVVGTDTQYF. The CDR3 DNA follows: TGTGCCACCAGAGGGGTTGTGGGCACAGATACGCAGTATTTT.

The rearrangement links TRBV2 to TRBJ2-3, with a possible D match to TRBD2 (5 bases). This CDR3 has 14 amino acids. V was shortened by 5 bases and J by 6 bases, with 15 bases between the two germline ends. Germline assignment: CDR1 SNHLY and CDR2 FYNNEI. As DNA, the CDR3 is TGTGCCAGCAGTCGGACTTACGAGCAGGATACGCAGTATTTT. Residues: CASSRTYEQDTQYF.

There are a few counts of this clonotype. This chain's CDR3 is CAIASTGELGGYTF. CDR3 DNA: TGTGCCATCGCCTCGACAGGGGAATTGGGAGGCTACACCTTC. The J gene is TRBJ1-2, the V gene TRBV10-3, with 8 bases that match TRBD1. The germline V gene has CDR1 ENHRY and CDR2 SYGVKD. CDR3 size: 14 residues. Trimming at V came to 8 bases and at J to 8 bases, leaving 13 bases not matched to a gene.

This clonotype was observed at least ten times. This chain joins TRBV5-1 and TRBJ2-3; 9 bases agree with TRBD2. Trimming cost V 4 bases and J 3 bases; bases outside gene matches: 6. Germline V lookup: CDR1 SGHRS, CDR2 YFSETQ. The CDR3 is 15 residues long. The CDR3 spells CASSPAGGTTDTQYF. CDR3 nucleotides: TGCGCCAGCAGCCCAGCGGGGGGAACGACAGATACGCAGTATTTT.

This clonotype has more than one count but fewer than ten. The chain employs TRBV29-1 and TRBJ2-1; TRBD1 or TRBD2 may be the D gene (5 bases each). Germline-derived CDR1 and CDR2 are SQVTM and ANQGSEA. The CDR3 totals 10 residues. Trimming removed 6 bases from V and 12 bases from J, with 12 bases in between. CDR3 region: CSVPERGQFF. The CDR3 DNA sequence: TGCAGCGTGCCGGAGAGGGGGCAGTTCTTC.

This chain links TRBV7-8 with TRBJ2-6; no reliable D call. The V and J ends lost 3 bases and 2 bases respectively, with 8 bases between them. The germline gives CDR1 SGHVS, CDR2 FQNEAQ. There are 15 residues in the CDR3. In nucleotides, the CDR3 is TGTGCCAGCAGCTTCCAGGTTACTGGGGCCAACGTCCTGACTTTC. This translates into CASSFQVTGANVLTF.

This clonotype was picked up a small number of times. This rearrangement joins TRBV2 to TRBJ2-3; D call uncertain. The germline V gene encodes CDR1 SNHLY and CDR2 FYNNEI. CDR3 size: 12 residues. The germline V and J ends were trimmed by 3 bases and 3 bases, with 4 bases remaining between them. The CDR3 protein is CASSDTTDTQYF. In DNA, the CDR3 is TGTGCCAGCAGTGACACGACAGATACGCAGTATTTT.

This sequence joins TRBV20-1 and TRBJ2-1, with D possibly matching TRBD1 (5 bases). V was pared by 2 bases and J by 2 bases, with 10 bases between. Germline values: CDR1 DFQATT, CDR2 SNEGSKA (reference sequence). CDR3 length equals 14 residues. The CDR3 here is CSARQGLTYNEQFF. The CDR3 bases are TGCAGTGCTAGACAGGGCCTGACCTACAATGAGCAGTTCTTC.

A remark on this clonotype: This could be a read error, since a much larger clone is one nucleotide away. The chain joins TRBV5-6 to TRBJ2-3, with D perhaps matching TRBD1 (5 bases). Germline assignment: CDR1 SGHDT and CDR2 YYEEEE. The CDR3 extends over 15 amino acids. In DNA, the CDR3 is TGTGCCAGCCGCTTTGGGCAGGGTAGCACAGATACGCAGTATTTT. The encoded protein is CASRFGQGSTDTQYF. Supplemented by reference TRBV5-6 and TRBJ2-3, the full variable domain reads DAGVTQSPTHLIKTRGQQVTLRCSPKSGHDTVSWYQQALGQGPQFIFQYYEEEERQRGNFPDRFSGHQFPNYSSELNVNALLLGDSALYLCASRFGQGSTDTQYFGPGTRLTVL.

The J gene is TRBJ2-7, the V gene TRBV15; D remains unclear. From germline, CDR1 is LNHNV and CDR2 YYDKDF (reference sequence). Trimming shortened V by 2 bases and J by 0 bases, and 14 bases separated the two germline ends. The CDR3 totals 16 residues. In DNA form, the CDR3 reads TGTGCCACCAGCAGACCCTCCAGCCTTACCTCCTACGAGCAGTACTTC. Its translation is CATSRPSSLTSYEQYF.

The sample holds one count of this clonotype. Without the conserved terminal phenylalanine or tryptophan, this CDR3 likely stems from a read error. It is unclear where the CDR3 begins or ends on the DNA, so no DNA is shown, and the CDR3 is as TCRdb lists it. The V call is TRBV11-3, the J call TRBJ1-1; the table's D gene call, TRBD1, was not cross checked with the DNA. The CDR3 region is 13 residues in length, termini included. CDR1 is SGHNT and CDR2 is YENEEA in the germline V gene. CDR3 amino acids: CASSRGADTEAFL.

This clonotype was picked up many times. The chain links TRBV19 to TRBJ1-6; D gene uncertain. This CDR3 has 14 residues. CDR1 LNHDA and CDR2 SQIVND come from the germline V gene (reference sequence). The V and J ends lost 2 bases and 7 bases respectively, with 9 bases between them. The CDR3 is CASSIRTGNSPLHF. Written as DNA, the CDR3 is TGTGCCAGTAGTATACGGACTGGAAATTCACCCCTCCACTTT.

This clonotype showed up many times. J is TRBJ2-1 and V is TRBV7-2; 10 bases map to TRBD2. Germline-derived CDR1 and CDR2 are SGHTA and FQGNSA. Trimming at V came to 7 bases and at J to 7 bases, leaving 10 bases not matched to a gene. This CDR3 spans 15 amino acids. The CDR3 DNA reads as TGTGCCAGCAACAGAAATAGCGGGGGGAGTAATGAGCAGTTCTTC. This encodes CASNRNSGGSNEQFF.

This clonotype was seen many times. It may be a read error: a sequence one base away is much more abundant. Here the CDR3 reads CASWGGDYGYAF. CDR3 DNA: TGTGCCAGCTGGGGGGGCGACTATGGCTACGCCTTC. The chain links TRBV19 to TRBJ1-2; possible D gene TRBD1, 6 bases. Germline lookup yields CDR1 LNHDA and CDR2 SQIVND (reference sequence). The CDR3 sequence is 12 residues long.

Concerning this clonotype itself: This may be a read error, as it is one base from a much larger clone. The chain has TRBV18 and TRBJ1-5; 8 bases line up with TRBD1. In germline, CDR1 is KGHSH, CDR2 LQKENI. CDR3 size: 14 residues. The CDR3 is CPSSPGGPNPPQHF. CDR3 nucleotide sequence: TGTCCCAGCTCACCAGGGGGCCCTAATCCGCCCCAGCATTTT.

The chain has TRBV20-1 and TRBJ2-1; 7 positions match TRBD2. Per germline, CDR1 DFQATT and CDR2 SNEGSKA (reference sequence). The CDR3 contains 14 residues. With 5 bases clipped from V and 6 bases from J, the junction kept 10 bases outside the gene matches. The DNA for the CDR3 is TGCAGTGCTGATTCGGAGCGGGGTCGCAATGAGCAGTTCTTC. It codes for CSADSERGRNEQFF.